These 11 T cell receptor beta chains were sequenced from one sample in a study of T-cell reconstitution after alpha-beta-depleted transplantation in children. Researchers prepared the TCRbeta library using unique molecular identifiers, the study reports. TCRdb re-called the PCR reads with MiXCR, one entry per CDR3 protein. The sample contains 250,000 to 300,000 distinct CDR3 sequences, 9.9% of which appear only once. The sample consisted of PBMCs from the stem cell graft donor, taken from the stem cell graft. The origin of the receptors is a human donor who donated a stem cell graft to a child with SCID.

The chain is built from TRBV7-3 and TRBJ1-1; 7 bases are a match to TRBD1. V was clipped by 4 bases and J by 0 bases; unmatched bases: 5. CDR1 is SGHTA and CDR2 is FQGTGA in the germline V gene. There are 15 residues in the CDR3. The CDR3, as DNA: TGTGCCAGCAGCTCCAGGGGGGGGATGAACACTGAAGCTTTCTTT. Its translation: CASSSRGGMNTEAFF.

This clonotype has ten or more counts. The chain links TRBV7-3 to TRBJ2-2; D call uncertain. With 5 bases removed from V and 7 bases from J, the gap between germline ends came to 8 bases. Germline assignment: CDR1 SGHTA and CDR2 FQGTGA. The CDR3 loop spans 12 amino acids. CDR3 residues: CASSRIGGELFF. The DNA for the CDR3 is TGTGCCAGCAGCCGCATTGGCGGGGAGCTGTTTTTT.

This clonotype was seen a handful of times. This chain joins TRBV6-6 and TRBJ1-1; TRBD1 might be the D (5 bases). Germline V gene sequence: CDR1 MNHNY, CDR2 SVGAGI (reference sequence). The V and J ends lost 5 bases and 1 base respectively, with 14 bases between them. The CDR3 runs to 15 residues. The CDR3 loop reads CASSPRTGGNTEAFF. The CDR3 DNA reads TGTGCCAGCAGTCCTCGAACGGGGGGGAACACTGAAGCTTTCTTT.

This clonotype appeared a few times. The gene calls are TRBV4-1 and TRBJ1-5, with 11 bases lining up with TRBD1. Losses at the gene ends were 0 bases for V and 3 bases for J; bases not matched to a gene: 4. Germline assignment: CDR1 MGHRA and CDR2 YSYEKL. The CDR3 runs to 17 residues. For the CDR3, the DNA is TGCGCCAGCAGCCAAGATAGGACAGGGGGCCTCAATCAGCCCCAGCATTTT. Translating gives CASSQDRTGGLNQPQHF.

The chain couples TRBV12-3 or TRBV12-4 to TRBJ1-1, with D unclear. CDR3 length: 13 amino acids. V was pared by 7 bases and J by 6 bases, with 15 bases between. The CDR3 sequence is CASIPPNTAEAFF. The CDR3 DNA reads as TGTGCCAGCATTCCCCCTAACACAGCTGAAGCTTTCTTT.

This clonotype showed up just a few times. This sequence joins TRBV3-1 and TRBJ1-1, with D uncertain. This CDR3 spans 14 amino acids. Germline V CDR1 and CDR2: LGHDT, YNNKEL (reference sequence). V dropped 0 bases and J dropped 5 bases, with 10 bases sitting between them. CDR3 protein: CASSQDRSGTEAFF. CDR3 coding DNA: TGTGCCAGCAGCCAAGATAGGAGTGGAACTGAAGCTTTCTTT.

This clonotype was detected ten times or more. The chain links TRBV5-1 to TRBJ1-1, with a weak D call TRBD1 (5 bases). Germline V lookup: CDR1 SGHRS, CDR2 YFSETQ. The length of the CDR3 is 18 residues. V dropped 3 bases and J dropped 0 bases, with 21 bases sitting between them. In DNA form, the CDR3 reads TGCGCCAGCAGCTCGCGTCGAACCGGGACGGAGTTGAACACTGAAGCTTTCTTT. This encodes CASSSRRTGTELNTEAFF.

This clonotype has just a few counts. This rearrangement joins TRBV27 to TRBJ2-1, with 10 bases that match TRBD2. Germline CDR1 is MNHEY and CDR2 is SMNVEV (reference sequence). Germline trimming cut 2 bases from V and 4 bases from J; bases unmatched to any gene: 8. The CDR3 extends over 17 amino acids. The CDR3 region is CASSLRLAGAAYNEQFF. The CDR3 DNA follows: TGTGCCAGCAGTTTAAGGCTAGCGGGGGCCGCTTACAATGAGCAGTTCTTC.

This clonotype has a handful of counts. The chain joins TRBV10-3 to TRBJ1-3; maybe TRBD1 (5 bases). The CDR3 sequence is 15 residues long. The V end was cut by 1 base, the J end by 2 bases, with 9 bases between. The germline gives CDR1 ENHRY, CDR2 SYGVKD. The CDR3 bases are TGTGCCATCAGTGAGTGGCAGGGCGCTGGAAACACCATATATTTT. This gives the protein CAISEWQGAGNTIYF.

This chain links TRBV5-1 with TRBJ2-3, with 7 bases aligning to TRBD2. V trimming: 3 bases; J trimming: 2 bases; junction bases outside the gene matches: 9. This CDR3 is 16 amino acids long. In germline, CDR1 is SGHRS, CDR2 YFSETQ. The CDR3 DNA is TGCGCCAGCAGCTCCATCTCAGCGGGGTCCACAGATACGCAGTATTTT. Amino acids: CASSSISAGSTDTQYF.

In this sample, this clonotype turned up a few times. V and J are TRBV20-1 and TRBJ2-1; TRBD1 matches 7 bases. The CDR3 has 15 amino acids. The J segment lost 0 bases and the V segment lost 6 bases, leaving 8 bases of the junction unmatched. From germline, CDR1 is DFQATT and CDR2 SNEGSKA (reference sequence). The CDR3 is CSAPGQESSYNEQFF. For the CDR3, the DNA is TGCAGTGCCCCCGGACAGGAAAGCTCCTACAATGAGCAGTTCTTC.